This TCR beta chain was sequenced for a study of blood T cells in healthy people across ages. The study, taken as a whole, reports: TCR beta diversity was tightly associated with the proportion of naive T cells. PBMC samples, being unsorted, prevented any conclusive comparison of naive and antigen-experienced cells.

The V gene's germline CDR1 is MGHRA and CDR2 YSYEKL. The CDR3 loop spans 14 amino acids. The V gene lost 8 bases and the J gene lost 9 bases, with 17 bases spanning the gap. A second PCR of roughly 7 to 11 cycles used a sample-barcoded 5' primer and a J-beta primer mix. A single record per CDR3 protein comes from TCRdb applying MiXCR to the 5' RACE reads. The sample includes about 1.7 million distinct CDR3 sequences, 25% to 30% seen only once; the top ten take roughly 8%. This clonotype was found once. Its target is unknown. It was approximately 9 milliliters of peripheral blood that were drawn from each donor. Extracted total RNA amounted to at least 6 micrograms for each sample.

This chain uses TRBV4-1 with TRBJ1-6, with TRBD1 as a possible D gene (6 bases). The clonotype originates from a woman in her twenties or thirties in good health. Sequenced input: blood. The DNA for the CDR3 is TGCGCCAGCGGGGGCGAGGGGTCAGGTTCACCCCTCCACTTT. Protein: CASGGEGSGSPLHF.